Below are 5 T cell receptor beta chains sequenced from a single sample in a study of blood T cells in healthy people across ages. For the second PCR, which ran for 7 to 11 cycles, a sample-barcoded 5' primer and a J-beta primer mix were used. MiXCR, applied by TCRdb to the 5' RACE reads, yields one record per CDR3 protein. The sample lists about 1.5 million distinct CDR3 sequences; 42% were seen once. Source material: blood. These receptors were collected from a woman under 30 in good health.

The chain employs TRBV12-3 or TRBV12-4 and TRBJ1-1, with D unclear. This CDR3 is 15 amino acids long. Trimming took off 2 bases at V and 0 bases at J, with 10 bases between the two ends. The CDR3 sequence: CASSLMGRMNTEAFF. DNA for the CDR3: TGTGCCAGCAGTTTAATGGGCCGAATGAACACTGAAGCTTTCTTT.

This chain connects TRBV18 to TRBJ2-5; 9 nucleotides match TRBD2. The CDR3 covers 15 residues. V gave up 2 bases and J gave up 11 bases; unmatched junction bases: 12. Germline V gene sequence: CDR1 KGHSH, CDR2 LQKENI. In nucleotides, the CDR3 is TGTGCCAGCTCACCAGCGGGAGGGCCGAGGAATGAGCAGTACTTC. Protein product: CASSPAGGPRNEQYF.

A word on this clonotype: At one end, the junction sequence differs from germline, possibly due to a read error. This chain's CDR3 is CSAVEGAGPKHF. DNA for the CDR3: TGCAGTGCCGTTGAGGGGGCCGGGCCCAAGCATTTT. The V gene is TRBV20-1, the J gene TRBJ1-5, with 7 bases lining up with TRBD1. From germline, CDR1 is DFQATT and CDR2 SNEGSKA (reference sequence). CDR3 length equals 12 residues.

The V and J genes are TRBV4-2 and TRBJ2-1, with TRBD2 as a possible D gene (5 bases). V gave up 2 bases and J gave up 2 bases, with 16 bases separating them. Germline-derived CDR1 and CDR2 are LGHNA and YNFKEQ. The CDR3 runs 17 residues. CDR3: CASSQIPRAETYNEQFF. CDR3 DNA sequence: TGTGCCAGCAGCCAAATCCCTAGAGCGGAGACCTACAATGAGCAGTTCTTC.

This rearrangement joins TRBV7-9 to TRBJ1-2; D remains unclear. V lost 6 bases and J 0 bases, leaving 8 bases between the germline ends. The CDR3 runs to 13 residues. CDR1 and CDR2 from the germline V gene are SEHNR and FQNEAQ (reference sequence). The CDR3 reads CASRGKTNYGYTF. CDR3 nucleotide sequence: TGTGCCAGCAGGGGAAAGACTAACTATGGCTACACCTTC.